The entry below describes one TCR beta chain. Its antigen is as yet unknown. This specimen belongs to a study of T cell responses to AZD1222 COVID-19 vaccine. Looked up from germline, CDR1 is SGHAT and CDR2 is FQNNGV. The CDR3 extends over 13 amino acids. Deletions cut 0 bases from V and 5 bases from J, with 6 bases between. The assay was immunoSEQ multiplex PCR, and TCRdb's table has in-frame clones only and misses some. The sample records over 100,000 clones, roughly 86% being singletons. Points from the study as a whole: Donors were mostly white British, more females; clonal diversity possibly underestimated. Repertoire samples came only from after the peak T cell response. Nearly half of spike-specific TCRs reportedly target unmutated variant regions. Vaccine-associated CD4 TCRs ranged over spike, dominating at 160-218 and 743-854.

This chain links TRBV11-2 with TRBJ2-3; D is unresolved. The source was peripheral blood, collected 28 days after the second AZD1222 dose. This clonotype originated in an adult who received the AZD1222 COVID-19 vaccine. DNA of the CDR3: TGTGCCAGCAGCTTAGATCCCGGAGATACGCAGTATTTT. This translates into CASSLDPGDTQYF.